The 20 T cell receptor beta chains below come from one sample, sequenced in a study of CD8 T cells in ankylosing spondylitis. TCRdb re-called the 5' RACE reads through MiXCR, storing one row per CDR3 protein. The sample contains about 240,000 distinct CDR3 sequences, around 9.2% of which appear only once. Sequencing used blood, either unsorted or a sorted T cell fraction (not recorded which). The receptors here all came from a male donor with ankylosing spondylitis or in good health (not recorded which).

To note about this clonotype: This may stem from a read error, because a much larger clone lies one nucleotide away. The chain is built from TRBV7-9 and TRBJ2-7; 9 nucleotides line up with TRBD1. Germline V lookup: CDR1 SEHNR, CDR2 FQNEAQ (reference sequence). The J segment lost 6 bases and the V segment lost 4 bases, leaving 13 bases of the junction unmatched. This CDR3 has 16 residues. The CDR3 DNA follows: TGTGCCAGCAGCTCCCACCGGGACAGGGTGACGGTCGAGCAGTACTTC. Its translation: CASSSHRDRVTVEQYF.

This clonotype was counted between two and nine times. The J gene is TRBJ1-6, the V gene TRBV7-9, with 8 nucleotides matching TRBD1. CDR1 and CDR2 from the germline V gene are SEHNR and FQNEAQ (reference sequence). V was clipped by 6 bases and J by 6 bases; unmatched bases: 7. CDR3 length: 15 amino acids. CDR3 nucleotide sequence: TGTGCCAGCAGAACAGGACAGGGTTCTAATTCACCCCTCCACTTT. Encoded protein: CASRTGQGSNSPLHF.

This clonotype was found many times. The V and J genes are TRBV20-1 and TRBJ2-1, with TRBD1 identical over 7 bases. V was clipped by 6 bases and J by 4 bases; unmatched bases: 9. The CDR3 spans 14 residues. Germline V gives CDR1 DFQATT, CDR2 SNEGSKA (reference sequence). The CDR3 nucleotides read TGCAGTGCCGCGGTCCCGGGACAGTACAATGAGCAGTTCTTC. This gives the protein CSAAVPGQYNEQFF.

In its sample, this clonotype was seen many times. The chain has TRBV20-1 and TRBJ2-3, with D unresolved. Germline CDR1 is DFQATT and CDR2 is SNEGSKA (reference sequence). The length of the CDR3 is 14 residues. The V and J ends lost 5 bases and 6 bases respectively, with 18 bases between them. In DNA, the CDR3 is TGCAGTGCTCCTCGTTCCTTGAATCGGGATACGCAGTATTTT. This encodes CSAPRSLNRDTQYF.

This clonotype turned up a few times. The chain is built from TRBV14 and TRBJ1-6, with unresolved D. The CDR3 extends over 13 amino acids. V lost 4 bases to trimming and J lost 6 bases, with 7 bases between them. The germline gives CDR1 SGHDN, CDR2 FVKESK. CDR3 coding DNA: TGTGCCAGCAGCCGGGTCCTTAATTCACCCCTCCACTTT. Its protein product is CASSRVLNSPLHF.

This clonotype showed up just a few times. The chain uses TRBV7-9 and TRBJ2-1; the match to TRBD1 covers 7 bases. The germline CDR1 and CDR2 sequences are SEHNR and FQNEAQ (reference sequence). J was trimmed by 3 bases and V by 2 bases; bases with no gene match: 7. The CDR3 contains 16 residues. CDR3 protein: CASSLSSGQLYNEQFF. CDR3 DNA: TGTGCCAGCAGCTTAAGTTCGGGACAGCTCTACAATGAGCAGTTCTTC.

This clonotype turned up a few times. CDR3 sequence (DNA): TGCGCCAGCAGCTTGGGGGACAAAGCCGGCCAAGAGACCCAGTACTTC. This translates into CASSLGDKAGQETQYF. The J gene is TRBJ2-5, the V gene TRBV5-1, with a possible D match to TRBD1 (6 bases). The CDR3 length is 16 residues. V was shortened by 0 bases and J by 1 base, with 13 bases between the two germline ends. Germline CDR1 reads SGHRS; CDR2 reads YFSETQ.

This clonotype was counted only a few times. The chain employs TRBV5-1 and TRBJ2-7; TRBD1 matches 10 bases. The CDR3 totals 14 residues. CDR1 and CDR2 from the germline V gene are SGHRS and YFSETQ. Unmatched junction bases numbered 1, after V lost 2 bases and J lost 2 bases. CDR3 DNA: TGCGCCAGCAGCTTTGGGACAGGGGCCTACGAGCAGTACTTC. As protein: CASSFGTGAYEQYF. The full variable domain, with the rest looked up from reference TRBV5-1 and TRBJ2-7, is KAGVTQTPRYLIKTRGQQVTLSCSPISGHRSVSWYQQTPGQGLQFLFEYFSETQRNKGNFPGRFSGRQFSNSRSEMNVSTLELGDSALYLCASSFGTGAYEQYFGPGTRLTVT.

This clonotype appeared many times. The chain combines TRBV27 with TRBJ2-7; D is possibly TRBD1 (6 bases). CDR1 MNHEY and CDR2 SMNVEV come from the germline V gene (reference sequence). V was trimmed by 3 bases and J by 3 bases, leaving 12 bases between them. CDR3 length: 14 amino acids. As DNA, the CDR3 is TGTGCCAGCAGTTTGGAGGCAGGGGACTACGAGCAGTACTTC. This translates into CASSLEAGDYEQYF.

This clonotype was observed at least ten times. This chain connects TRBV10-3 to TRBJ1-5; D may be TRBD1 (6 bases). V was clipped by 7 bases and J by 4 bases, with 14 bases between them. CDR1 ENHRY and CDR2 SYGVKD come from the germline V gene. CDR3 length: 14 residues. In DNA, the CDR3 is TGTGCCATCAAGAAGGGCCAGGGGAATCAGCCCCAGCATTTT. Its protein is CAIKKGQGNQPQHF.

In this sample, this clonotype turned up many times. This rearrangement joins TRBV9 to TRBJ2-7; D is undetermined. Germline V gene sequence: CDR1 SGDLS, CDR2 YYNGEE. There are 14 residues in the CDR3. Trimming left V 0 bases short and J 0 bases short, with 7 bases between. CDR3 bases: TGTGCCAGCAGCGTAGCGTCGGACTCCTACGAGCAGTACTTC. The encoded protein is CASSVASDSYEQYF.

This clonotype came up many times. The genes are TRBV6-2 or TRBV6-3 and TRBJ1-6; D is unclear. This CDR3 has 18 residues. CDR1 is MNHEY and CDR2 is SVGEGT in the germline V gene. The V gene lost 7 bases and the J gene lost 0 bases, with 19 bases spanning the gap. The CDR3 spells CASTHLPTLSSYNSPLHF. The CDR3 nucleotides are TGTGCCAGCACACACCTACCGACCCTGAGCTCCTATAATTCACCCCTCCACTTT.

This clonotype was recorded many times. This sequence joins TRBV5-1 and TRBJ1-1; D perhaps matches TRBD1 (5 bases). This CDR3 is 16 amino acids long. V gave up 1 base and J gave up 1 base, with 14 bases separating them. The germline V gene encodes CDR1 SGHRS and CDR2 YFSETQ. In DNA form, the CDR3 reads TGCGCCAGCAGCTTGCGGGGCGGCGGCGGGAACACTGAAGCTTTCTTT. This gives the protein CASSLRGGGGNTEAFF.

This clonotype was seen repeatedly, ten times or more. This sequence joins TRBV20-1 and TRBJ1-2, with a tentative D call TRBD1 (6 bases). V was cut by 3 bases and J by 4 bases, with 12 bases left in between. This CDR3 has 13 residues. Looked up from germline, CDR1 is DFQATT and CDR2 is SNEGSKA (reference sequence). CDR3 sequence reads: CSASQRGSYGYTF. CDR3 bases: TGCAGTGCTAGTCAAAGGGGGTCCTATGGCTACACCTTC.

This clonotype was counted many times. This sequence joins TRBV9 and TRBJ2-3; 9 bases match TRBD2. CDR1 is SGDLS, CDR2 YYNGEE, per germline. CDR3 length: 16 amino acids. J gave up 6 bases and V 3 bases, and 11 bases lay outside the gene matches. CDR3 in DNA: TGTGCCAGCAGCGCGCGGGGGGGCGACACGGGGGATACGCAGTATTTT. It is translated as CASSARGGDTGDTQYF.

Ten or more counts support this clonotype. V and J are TRBV5-1 and TRBJ2-1; possibly TRBD2 for D (6 bases). Trimming shortened V by 1 base and J by 6 bases, and 14 bases separated the two germline ends. Looked up from germline, CDR1 is SGHRS and CDR2 is YFSETQ. The CDR3 is made up of 15 amino acids. DNA for the CDR3: TGCGCCAGCAGCTTGTGGGGGGATAGGACCAATGAGCAGTTCTTC. Protein sequence: CASSLWGDRTNEQFF.

This clonotype was seen many times. The rearrangement uses TRBV5-1 and TRBJ1-6, with 7 nucleotides matching TRBD1. The germline V gene encodes CDR1 SGHRS and CDR2 YFSETQ. The CDR3 covers 15 residues. J gave up 9 bases and V 7 bases, and 13 bases lay outside the gene matches. CDR3 protein: CASSNEEDRPSPLHF. CDR3 DNA sequence: TGCGCCAGCTCGAACGAAGAGGACAGGCCTTCACCCCTCCACTTT. Combining the CDR3 with reference TRBV5-1 and TRBJ1-6 gives the whole variable domain KAGVTQTPRYLIKTRGQQVTLSCSPISGHRSVSWYQQTPGQGLQFLFEYFSETQRNKGNFPGRFSGRQFSNSRSEMNVSTLELGDSALYLCASSNEEDRPSPLHFGNGTRLTVT.

This clonotype appeared a few times. The V gene is TRBV7-9, the J gene TRBJ1-3; the D is unclear. The CDR3 contains 15 residues. Germline assignment: CDR1 SEHNR and CDR2 FQNEAQ (reference sequence). The V gene lost 2 bases and the J gene lost 1 base, with 9 bases spanning the gap. The CDR3 nucleotides are TGTGCCAGCAGCTTAAGTCGAGTATCTGGAAACACCATATATTTT. This gives the protein CASSLSRVSGNTIYF.

This clonotype was observed a few times. The chain has TRBV29-1 and TRBJ1-2; no clear D gene. Germline CDR1 reads SQVTM; CDR2 reads ANQGSEA. Trimming pared 3 bases from V and 5 bases from J, leaving 7 bases between. CDR3 length equals 11 residues. For the CDR3, the DNA is TGCAGCGTTGACACCATTTATGGCTACACCTTC. This sequence encodes CSVDTIYGYTF.

There are many counts of this clonotype. The rearrangement joins TRBV5-1 to TRBJ1-2; 7 bases match TRBD1. CDR3 length: 15 amino acids. Losses at the gene ends were 3 bases for V and 2 bases for J; bases not matched to a gene: 7. Germline CDR1 reads SGHRS; CDR2 reads YFSETQ. The CDR3 region has the DNA TGCGCCAGCAGCTGGACTGGGACAGCAAACTATGGCTACACCTTC. Amino acids: CASSWTGTANYGYTF. Full variable domain (outside the CDR3, taken from reference TRBV5-1 and TRBJ1-2): KAGVTQTPRYLIKTRGQQVTLSCSPISGHRSVSWYQQTPGQGLQFLFEYFSETQRNKGNFPGRFSGRQFSNSRSEMNVSTLELGDSALYLCASSWTGTANYGYTFGSGTRLTVV.